What follows is one TCR beta chain and its context. The data belong to a study of T cell changes during pregnancy in multiple sclerosis. CDR1 MNHEY and CDR2 SVGAGI come from the germline V gene. V gave up 0 bases and J gave up 4 bases, with 12 bases separating them. This CDR3 contains 16 residues. TCRdb's copy holds only in-frame clones and misses some; the assay was immunoSEQ multiplex PCR. The sample gives roughly 61,000 clones, about 90% of which show up once; approximately 0.91% is in the top ten. This chain joins TRBV6-5 and TRBJ1-4; D is possibly TRBD1 (5 bases). The sample consisted of peripheral blood, taken in the first trimester of pregnancy. The sequence came from a female donor in good health, enrolled as a control in a pregnancy study. CDR3 in amino acids: CASSYSEGRVNEKLFF. CDR3 DNA sequence: TGTGCCAGCAGTTACTCGGAGGGACGGGTTAATGAAAAACTGTTTTTT.